The clone carrying this T cell receptor beta chain was seen a single time. Antigen specificity is unknown. Amplification yielded TCR beta CDR3 regions, with RNA transcripts as the source. First-round RT-PCR targeting the TCR CDR3 was performed with the HTBI primer set. TCRdb re-analysed the multiplex PCR reads in MiXCR, keeping a single row per CDR3 protein. The profile shows more than 350,000 distinct CDR3 sequences, about 16% of them singletons. The data originate from a study of T cells in Graves' hyperthyroidism and ophthalmopathy. Study-wide background: Once the initial diagnosis was made, peripheral blood was obtained before any treatment. Whole-study results and caveats: Most thyroid clonotypes expanded above 0.001 were also detected in blood.

Germline values: CDR1 SGHDT, CDR2 YYEEEE. The CDR3 sequence is 16 residues long. The V gene end was trimmed by 5 bases and the J gene end by 4 bases; junction bases not matched to a gene: 8. Uncontrolled infection, other autoimmune disease, pregnancy or lactation led to exclusion. Source material: blood. This chain joins TRBV5-6 and TRBJ1-6; 8 bases are shared with TRBD1. The sequence was collected from a woman aged 55 to 70 with Graves' ophthalmopathy. CDR3 coding DNA: TGTGCCAGCAGTGAGGGACAGGCGCCTTATAATTCACCCCTCCACTTT. Its protein is CASSEGQAPYNSPLHF.